The clone carrying this TCR beta chain was found a few times. Its antigen is as yet unknown. This sample was included in a study of cytomegalovirus exposure and HLA in healthy donors. The study's findings and limits: Later analysis suggested links between common viral pathogens and several top significant clusters.

In the PCR, 60 Vbeta and 13 Jbeta primers were used. Method: immunoSEQ multiplex PCR; TCRdb's copy keeps in-frame clones and lacks some. The sample holds over 100,000 clones; under 10% are singletons and the top ten take roughly 7%. This CDR3 has 16 amino acids. Germline V gives CDR1 SGHVS, CDR2 FNYEAQ. V lost 2 bases, J lost 0 bases, and 11 bases lay in between. The V and J genes are TRBV7-6 and TRBJ1-3; unclear D gene. The TCR sequence derives from a woman in her thirties or forties in good health and CMV-seropositive. What was sequenced was PBMCs. CDR3 sequence (DNA): TGTGCCAGCAGCTTATCCCAGGCCCTCTCTGGAAACACCATATATTTT. This gives the protein CASSLSQALSGNTIYF.